This is a list of T cell receptor beta chains from one sample in a study of T cell changes during pregnancy in multiple sclerosis. TCRdb's table, derived via immunoSEQ multiplex PCR, lists solely in-frame clones and lacks some. This repertoire shows tens of thousands of clones, 90% found once; its top ten account for approximately 1.6%. The source material was peripheral blood, sampled in the first trimester of pregnancy. Receptors originate from a female donor in good health, enrolled as a control in a pregnancy study. Both conserved end residues are part of each CDR3. Fields, in order: clone size, J gene, V gene, D gene, CDR3 protein, CDR3 DNA. A D gene is named only where the DNA matches it firmly. Rows may omit the clone size; those that give it use once, few, many or a size class.

clone size: .; J gene: TRBJ2-3; V gene: TRBV18; D gene: TRBD2; CDR3 protein: CASSPGLATADTQYF; CDR3 DNA: TGTGCCAGCTCACCGGGACTAGCGACCGCGGATACGCAGTATTTT
clone size: .; J gene: TRBJ2-7; V gene: TRBV19; D gene: .; CDR3 protein: CASSAGTNYEQYF; CDR3 DNA: TGTGCCAGTAGCGCCGGGACAAACTACGAGCAGTACTTC
clone size: once; J gene: TRBJ2-3; V gene: TRBV28; D gene: TRBD2; CDR3 protein: CASSFRASGPNTDTQYF; CDR3 DNA: TGTGCCAGCAGTTTCAGGGCTAGCGGGCCGAACACAGATACGCAGTATTTT
clone size: .; J gene: TRBJ2-3; V gene: TRBV4-2; D gene: TRBD2; CDR3 protein: CASSRGTSGMHGVEGTDTQYF; CDR3 DNA: TGTGCCAGCAGCCGGGGGACTAGCGGGATGCACGGTGTAGAAGGGACAGATACGCAGTATTTT
clone size: .; J gene: TRBJ2-7; V gene: TRBV2; D gene: TRBD1; CDR3 protein: CASRGGTGSYEQYF; CDR3 DNA: TGTGCCAGCAGGGGCGGGACAGGATCCTACGAGCAGTACTTC
clone size: .; J gene: TRBJ2-3; V gene: TRBV28; D gene: .; CDR3 protein: CASSLISDTQYF; CDR3 DNA: TGTGCCAGCAGTTTAATCTCAGATACGCAGTATTTT
clone size: .; J gene: TRBJ2-5; V gene: TRBV7-9; D gene: .; CDR3 protein: CASSTASSWEETQYF; CDR3 DNA: TGTGCCAGCAGCACTGCTAGCTCGTGGGAAGAGACCCAGTACTTC
clone size: .; J gene: TRBJ2-6; V gene: TRBV10-3; D gene: TRBD1; CDR3 protein: CAISPGQGASGANVLTF; CDR3 DNA: TGTGCCATCAGTCCGGGACAGGGGGCGAGTGGGGCCAACGTCCTGACTTTC
clone size: .; J gene: TRBJ2-7; V gene: TRBV11-1; D gene: .; CDR3 protein: CASSLMSGGTLEQYF; CDR3 DNA: TGTGCCAGCAGCTTGATGTCAGGTGGTACCCTCGAGCAGTACTTC
clone size: .; J gene: TRBJ2-2; V gene: TRBV4-1; D gene: TRBD1; CDR3 protein: CASSQSDRMNTGELFF; CDR3 DNA: TGCGCCAGCAGCCAATCGGACAGGATGAACACCGGGGAGCTGTTTTTT
clone size: .; J gene: TRBJ1-1; V gene: TRBV19; D gene: .; CDR3 protein: CASTALNLEGTTEAFF; CDR3 DNA: TGTGCCAGTACCGCCTTAAACTTGGAGGGGACCACTGAAGCTTTCTTT
clone size: .; J gene: TRBJ2-7; V gene: TRBV6-1; D gene: .; CDR3 protein: CASIRGFSYEQYF; CDR3 DNA: TGTGCCAGCATACGGGGGTTCTCCTACGAGCAGTACTTC
clone size: .; J gene: TRBJ2-6; V gene: TRBV27; D gene: TRBD2; CDR3 protein: CASSLVGGLSGANVLTF; CDR3 DNA: TGTGCCAGCAGTTTAGTGGGAGGGCTTTCTGGGGCCAACGTCCTGACTTTC
clone size: .; J gene: TRBJ2-5; V gene: TRBV5-6; D gene: TRBD1; CDR3 protein: CASSGETGTGTQYF; CDR3 DNA: TGTGCCAGCAGCGGGGAGACAGGGACGGGAACCCAGTACTTC
clone size: .; J gene: TRBJ2-1; V gene: TRBV7-2; D gene: .; CDR3 protein: CASSLDSSSYNEQFF; CDR3 DNA: TGTGCCAGCAGCCTGGACTCTAGCTCCTACAATGAGCAGTTCTTC
clone size: .; J gene: TRBJ1-3; V gene: TRBV5-1; D gene: .; CDR3 protein: CASSLGTANTIYF; CDR3 DNA: TGCGCCAGCAGCTTGGGTACAGCAAACACCATATATTTT
clone size: .; J gene: TRBJ2-3; V gene: TRBV7-2; D gene: TRBD2; CDR3 protein: CASRIRASGRLDTQYF; CDR3 DNA: TGTGCCAGCCGAATTCGGGCTAGCGGGAGATTAGATACGCAGTATTTT
clone size: .; J gene: TRBJ2-6; V gene: TRBV28; D gene: .; CDR3 protein: CASSFAQGRIPGANVLTF; CDR3 DNA: TGTGCCAGCAGTTTCGCTCAGGGGCGGATACCCGGGGCCAACGTCCTGACTTTC
clone size: .; J gene: TRBJ2-7; V gene: TRBV18; D gene: TRBD2; CDR3 protein: CASSLASGLAFYEQYF; CDR3 DNA: TGTGCCAGCTCACTAGCGTCGGGACTAGCGTTTTACGAGCAGTACTTC
clone size: once; J gene: TRBJ2-2; V gene: TRBV18; D gene: .; CDR3 protein: CASSPPSGEITGELFF; CDR3 DNA: TGTGCCAGCTCACCACCGTCAGGGGAGATCACCGGGGAGCTGTTTTTT
clone size: .; J gene: TRBJ2-3; V gene: TRBV5-1; D gene: .; CDR3 protein: CASSLGGTGSDTQYF; CDR3 DNA: TGCGCCAGCAGCTTGGGTGGGACTGGGTCAGATACGCAGTATTTT
clone size: few; J gene: TRBJ1-6; V gene: TRBV9; D gene: .; CDR3 protein: CASSASQGNSPLHF; CDR3 DNA: TGTGCCAGCAGCGCCTCCCAGGGGAATTCACCCCTCCACTTT
clone size: .; J gene: TRBJ1-5; V gene: TRBV19; D gene: TRBD1; CDR3 protein: CASSIVGTGYQPQHF; CDR3 DNA: TGTGCCAGTAGTATAGTGGGGACAGGGTATCAGCCCCAGCATTTT
clone size: .; J gene: TRBJ2-5; V gene: TRBV5-6; D gene: TRBD1; CDR3 protein: CASSLAGQGATKTQYF; CDR3 DNA: TGTGCCAGCAGCTTGGCGGGGCAGGGGGCGACGAAGACCCAGTACTTC
clone size: .; J gene: TRBJ1-1; V gene: TRBV7-9; D gene: .; CDR3 protein: CASSLVGLNTEAFF; CDR3 DNA: TGTGCCAGCAGCTTAGTGGGCTTGAACACTGAAGCTTTCTTT
clone size: few; J gene: TRBJ2-6; V gene: TRBV4-3; D gene: TRBD2; CDR3 protein: CASSQDGGAGANVLTF; CDR3 DNA: TGCGCCAGCAGCCAAGATGGGGGGGCTGGGGCCAACGTCCTGACTTTC
clone size: .; J gene: TRBJ2-3; V gene: TRBV5-1; D gene: TRBD2; CDR3 protein: CASSLLAGGWTDTQYF; CDR3 DNA: TGCGCCAGCAGCTTGCTAGCGGGGGGGTGGACAGATACGCAGTATTTT
clone size: .; J gene: TRBJ2-6; V gene: TRBV25-1; D gene: TRBD1; CDR3 protein: CASSRTGNLGGANVLTF; CDR3 DNA: TGTGCCAGCAGCCGGACAGGCAACTTGGGTGGGGCCAACGTCCTGACTTTC
clone size: .; J gene: TRBJ2-7; V gene: TRBV6-5; D gene: .; CDR3 protein: CASSYGPSDEQYF; CDR3 DNA: TGTGCCAGCAGTTACGGGCCGTCCGACGAGCAGTACTTC
clone size: once; J gene: TRBJ2-6; V gene: TRBV2; D gene: TRBD1; CDR3 protein: CASCPGQGRSSGANVLTF; CDR3 DNA: TGTGCCAGCTGCCCGGGACAGGGGAGAAGCTCTGGGGCCAACGTCCTGACTTTC
clone size: once; J gene: TRBJ2-3; V gene: TRBV30; D gene: TRBD2; CDR3 protein: CAWSQDYWGGDTQYF; CDR3 DNA: TGTGCCTGGAGTCAGGACTATTGGGGAGGGGATACGCAGTATTTT
clone size: .; J gene: TRBJ1-6; V gene: TRBV30; D gene: .; CDR3 protein: CAWSSTDNSPLHF; CDR3 DNA: TGTGCCTGGAGTTCGACAGATAATTCACCCCTCCACTTT
clone size: .; J gene: TRBJ2-1; V gene: TRBV11-2; D gene: TRBD2; CDR3 protein: CASSFLAGGLNEQFF; CDR3 DNA: TGTGCCAGCAGCTTCCTAGCGGGGGGGCTCAATGAGCAGTTCTTC
clone size: .; J gene: TRBJ2-3; V gene: TRBV15; D gene: TRBD2; CDR3 protein: CATSSRTGGIDTQYF; CDR3 DNA: TGTGCCACCAGCAGTAGGACGGGGGGGATAGATACGCAGTATTTT
clone size: once; J gene: TRBJ2-1; V gene: TRBV7-9; D gene: TRBD2; CDR3 protein: CASSLLAGPYYNEQFF; CDR3 DNA: TGTGCCAGCAGCTTGTTAGCGGGGCCTTACTACAATGAGCAGTTCTTC
clone size: .; J gene: TRBJ2-1; V gene: TRBV30; D gene: .; CDR3 protein: CASTWGLSYNEQFF; CDR3 DNA: TGTGCCTCTACTTGGGGGCTCTCCTACAATGAGCAGTTCTTC
clone size: .; J gene: TRBJ2-5; V gene: TRBV9; D gene: .; CDR3 protein: CASSQGLSFQETQYF; CDR3 DNA: TGTGCCAGCAGCCAAGGACTATCCTTCCAAGAGACCCAGTACTTC
clone size: .; J gene: TRBJ2-7; V gene: TRBV27; D gene: .; CDR3 protein: CASKTAAEGTAEQYF; CDR3 DNA: TGTGCCAGCAAAACCGCAGCGGAGGGGACGGCCGAGCAGTACTTC
clone size: .; J gene: TRBJ1-2; V gene: TRBV25-1; D gene: TRBD1; CDR3 protein: CASNGDPGQGPNYGYTF; CDR3 DNA: TGTGCCAGCAATGGGGACCCGGGACAGGGGCCTAACTATGGCTACACCTTC
clone size: .; J gene: TRBJ2-5; V gene: TRBV10-3; D gene: TRBD2; CDR3 protein: CAISDLAGGQETQYF; CDR3 DNA: TGTGCCATCAGTGATTTAGCGGGGGGACAAGAGACCCAGTACTTC
clone size: .; J gene: TRBJ1-4; V gene: TRBV5-3; D gene: TRBD1; CDR3 protein: CARSWGSGQGICKEKLFF; CDR3 DNA: TGTGCCAGAAGCTGGGGCTCGGGACAGGGGATATGTAAGGAAAAACTGTTTTTT
clone size: .; J gene: TRBJ2-2; V gene: TRBV25-1; D gene: TRBD2; CDR3 protein: CASSGQRENTGELFF; CDR3 DNA: TGTGCCAGCAGTGGTCAGCGGGAGAACACCGGGGAGCTGTTTTTT
clone size: few; J gene: TRBJ1-1; V gene: TRBV7-3; D gene: .; CDR3 protein: CASSLSSGEAFF; CDR3 DNA: TGTGCCAGCAGCTTATCGTCAGGGGAAGCTTTCTTT
clone size: .; J gene: TRBJ1-5; V gene: TRBV7-2; D gene: .; CDR3 protein: CASSPGQDSNQPQHF; CDR3 DNA: TGTGCCAGCAGCCCGGGACAAGATAGCAATCAGCCCCAGCATTTT
clone size: .; J gene: TRBJ2-5; V gene: TRBV6-1; D gene: TRBD2; CDR3 protein: CASCRSGGPQETQYF; CDR3 DNA: TGTGCCAGCTGCCGAAGCGGGGGGCCCCAAGAGACCCAGTACTTC
clone size: .; J gene: TRBJ2-7; V gene: TRBV19; D gene: .; CDR3 protein: CASSLRRDYEQYF; CDR3 DNA: TGTGCCAGTAGTCTACGACGGGACTACGAGCAGTACTTC
clone size: .; J gene: TRBJ2-7; V gene: TRBV5-6; D gene: TRBD2; CDR3 protein: CASSPGGVEQYF; CDR3 DNA: TGTGCCAGCAGCCCGGGGGGAGTCGAGCAGTACTTC
clone size: .; J gene: TRBJ1-6; V gene: TRBV28; D gene: .; CDR3 protein: CASHEWTDNSPLHF; CDR3 DNA: TGTGCCAGCCACGAATGGACAGATAATTCACCCCTCCACTTT
clone size: .; J gene: TRBJ2-1; V gene: TRBV6-4; D gene: TRBD1; CDR3 protein: CASSDGSGQGSHEQFF; CDR3 DNA: TGTGCCAGCAGTGACGGGTCGGGACAGGGGTCCCATGAGCAGTTCTTC
clone size: .; J gene: TRBJ2-5; V gene: TRBV10-3; D gene: TRBD2; CDR3 protein: CAISPGLAGEETQYF; CDR3 DNA: TGTGCCATCAGTCCGGGACTAGCGGGGGAAGAGACCCAGTACTTC
clone size: .; J gene: TRBJ2-7; V gene: TRBV19; D gene: TRBD2; CDR3 protein: CASKASGSYEQYF; CDR3 DNA: TGTGCCAGTAAGGCTAGCGGGTCCTACGAGCAGTACTTC
clone size: once; J gene: TRBJ1-5; V gene: TRBV19; D gene: TRBD1; CDR3 protein: CASSTATGGGNQPQHF; CDR3 DNA: TGTGCCAGTAGTACCGCCACAGGGGGCGGGAATCAGCCCCAGCATTTT
clone size: .; J gene: TRBJ2-5; V gene: TRBV6-6; D gene: TRBD1; CDR3 protein: CASSSSDRAETQYF; CDR3 DNA: TGTGCCAGCAGTTCCTCGGACAGGGCGGAGACCCAGTACTTC
clone size: .; J gene: TRBJ1-2; V gene: TRBV5-8; D gene: .; CDR3 protein: CASSTGIYGYTF; CDR3 DNA: TGTGCCAGCTCGACAGGAATCTATGGCTACACCTTC
clone size: .; J gene: TRBJ2-2; V gene: TRBV9; D gene: .; CDR3 protein: CATQQGNTGELFF; CDR3 DNA: TGTGCCACCCAGCAGGGGAACACCGGGGAGCTGTTTTTT
clone size: once; J gene: TRBJ2-1; V gene: TRBV2; D gene: TRBD2; CDR3 protein: CASSASSGLLEQFF; CDR3 DNA: TGTGCCAGCAGTGCGTCTAGCGGCCTGTTGGAGCAGTTCTTC
clone size: .; J gene: TRBJ1-5; V gene: TRBV6-5; D gene: .; CDR3 protein: CASSYQGNQPQHF; CDR3 DNA: TGTGCCAGCAGTTACCAGGGGAATCAGCCCCAGCATTTT
clone size: .; J gene: TRBJ2-5; V gene: TRBV2; D gene: TRBD2; CDR3 protein: CASTLTSGRARQETQYF; CDR3 DNA: TGTGCCAGCACCCTGACTAGCGGGAGGGCCAGACAAGAGACCCAGTACTTC
clone size: .; J gene: TRBJ2-5; V gene: TRBV11-2; D gene: TRBD2; CDR3 protein: CASSLGSSGGQETQYF; CDR3 DNA: TGTGCCAGCAGCTTAGGGTCTAGCGGAGGACAAGAGACCCAGTACTTC
clone size: .; J gene: TRBJ2-2; V gene: TRBV7-8; D gene: .; CDR3 protein: CASSQDRDTGELFF; CDR3 DNA: TGTGCCAGCAGCCAGGACAGAGACACCGGGGAGCTGTTTTTT